The 14 T cell receptor beta chains below all came from one sample that was sequenced in a study of beta chain features in type 1 diabetes listed by TCRdb under 2018. The library was generated by the immunoSEQ multiplex PCR assay. The High Capacity cDNA Reverse Transcription Kit was used to reverse transcribe all of the isolated RNA, meaning that expressed TCRB transcripts were what got sequenced. TCRdb retrieved this table from immuneACCESS and kept in-frame rearrangements only. Not all clones are present; in checked studies, unresolved V genes account for under half, and no reason is known for the remainder. The sample profile shows fewer than 250,000 clones; around 9.6% of them were found once. Around 0.037% of the sample belongs to the ten largest clones. The sample taken for sequencing was naive CD4+ T cells from blood. The intended sense of this specimen's cell subset or site label: true naive CD4+ T cells. The receptors here all came from a woman in her late teens or twenties in good health.

This chain connects TRBV7-9 to TRBJ1-4; TRBD1 matches 8 bases. There are 16 residues in the CDR3. Trimming at V came to 1 base and at J to 2 bases, leaving 3 bases not matched to a gene. Germline CDR1 SEHNR, CDR2 FQNEAQ (reference sequence). CDR3 protein: CASSLGQGTTNEKLFF. CDR3 nucleotides: TGTGCCAGCAGCTTAGGACAGGGGACGACTAATGAAAAACTGTTTTTT. Based on the CDR3 plus reference TRBV7-9 and TRBJ1-4, the full variable domain is DTGVSQNPRHKITKRGQNVTFRCDPISEHNRLYWYRQTLGQGPEFLTYFQNEAQLEKSRLLSDRFSAERPKGSFSTLEIQRTEQGDSAMYLCASSLGQGTTNEKLFFGSGTQLSVL.

This clone appeared a few times. J is TRBJ2-3 and V is TRBV5-4; a weak D match, TRBD2 (5 bases). Germline CDR1 SGHNT, CDR2 YYREEE (reference sequence). The CDR3 extends over 14 amino acids. Trimming stripped 4 bases from V and 0 bases from J, with 9 bases between. The DNA for the CDR3 is TGTGCCAGCAGCCGGGATTCTAGCACAGATACGCAGTATTTT. It is translated as CASSRDSSTDTQYF.

This clone has just a few counts. The chain is built from TRBV6-6 and TRBJ1-1; no clear D gene. The germline gives CDR1 MNHNY, CDR2 SVGAGI (reference sequence). CDR3 length: 9 amino acids. The CDR3 DNA is TGTGCGGCGGGCACTGAAGCTTTCTTT. Translated, it gives CAAGTEAFF.

This clone has only a few counts. The chain has TRBV9 and TRBJ2-3; D ambiguous. Between the trimmed V and J ends, which lost 2 bases and 6 bases, there was a span of 10 bases. The germline V gene encodes CDR1 SGDLS and CDR2 YYNGEE. The CDR3 has 13 amino acids. The CDR3: CASSVLDSDTQYF. CDR3 sequence (DNA): TGTGCCAGCAGCGTTCTAGATTCTGATACGCAGTATTTT.

The chain couples TRBV5-5 to TRBJ2-2; D unclear. Trimming stripped 6 bases from V and 7 bases from J, with 7 bases between. This CDR3 comprises 11 residues. Germline CDR1 SGHKS, CDR2 YYEKEE (reference sequence). The CDR3 protein is CASKTVGELFF. For the CDR3, the DNA is TGTGCCAGCAAAACGGTCGGGGAGCTGTTTTTT.

This chain uses TRBV11-2 with TRBJ2-7; 8 bases are shared with TRBD1. J was trimmed by 2 bases and V by 5 bases; bases with no gene match: 8. Germline assignment: CDR1 SGHAT and CDR2 FQNNGV. The CDR3 sequence is 15 residues long. CDR3 residues: CASSPRTGLTYEQYF. The CDR3 DNA is TGTGCCAGCAGCCCCCGGACAGGGCTTACCTACGAGCAGTACTTC.

The chain is built from TRBV27 and TRBJ1-5; D not certain. The CDR3 runs 14 residues. Germline CDR1 and CDR2: MNHEY and SMNVEV (reference sequence). Trimming cost V 5 bases and J 0 bases, with 8 bases left between them. CDR3 DNA sequence: TGTGCCAGCAGTCTTTACAGTAGCAATCAGCCCCAGCATTTT. Translation gives CASSLYSSNQPQHF.

The V and J genes are TRBV19 and TRBJ1-2, with D tentatively TRBD1 (6 bases). Looked up from germline, CDR1 is LNHDA and CDR2 is SQIVND (reference sequence). The CDR3 runs 14 residues. The CDR3 spells CASCNRDTPLLVTF. CDR3 coding DNA: TGTGCTTCCTGCAATCGGGACACTCCTCTTTTAGTCACCTTC.

This clone was recorded a few times. V and J are TRBV2 and TRBJ2-7, with a possible D match to TRBD1 (6 bases). This CDR3 contains 12 residues. CDR1 and CDR2 (germline): SNHLY, FYNNEI. The ends were cut back, 7 bases at V and 6 bases at J, with 13 bases in the middle. CDR3 in amino acids: CASKVVGGEQYF. The CDR3 DNA sequence: TGTGCCAGCAAGGTTGTAGGGGGCGAGCAGTACTTC. Variable domain in full (rest from reference TRBV2 and TRBJ2-7): EPEVTQTPSHQVTQMGQEVILRCVPISNHLYFYWYRQILGQKVEFLVSFYNNEISEKSEIFDDQFSVERPDGSNFTLKIRSTKLEDSAMYFCASKVVGGEQYFGPGTRLTVT.

This clone occurred a few times. This chain uses TRBV6-6 with TRBJ2-3; D gene uncertain. Deletions cut 3 bases from V and 0 bases from J, with 10 bases between. From germline, CDR1 is MNHNY and CDR2 SVGAGI (reference sequence). This CDR3 has 15 amino acids. In DNA form, the CDR3 reads TGTGCCAGCAGTTATTGGGCAACTAGCACAGATACGCAGTATTTT. It is translated as CASSYWATSTDTQYF.

This clone showed up just a few times. The chain links TRBV2 to TRBJ1-1; maybe TRBD1 (6 bases). Trimming took 3 bases from V and 2 from J, leaving 7 bases between them. Germline V gene lookup returns CDR1 SNHLY and CDR2 FYNNEI. The CDR3 length is 13 residues. The CDR3 DNA sequence: TGTGCCAGCAGTGAGGGGGCTAACACTGAAGCTTTCTTT. Protein: CASSEGANTEAFF.

The chain employs TRBV7-9 and TRBJ2-1, with 8 bases matching TRBD2. There are 16 residues in the CDR3. With V trimmed by 4 bases and J by 4 bases, 9 bases remained unmatched. Germline V gene data show CDR1 as SEHNR and CDR2 as FQNEAQ (reference sequence). CDR3 loop: CASSWTPSGFYNEQFF. The CDR3 nucleotides read TGTGCCAGCAGCTGGACTCCTAGCGGGTTTTACAATGAGCAGTTCTTC.

In its sample, this clone was seen a few times. V and J are TRBV5-1 and TRBJ1-6, with D maybe TRBD1 (5 bases). This CDR3 spans 15 amino acids. Trimming took 4 bases from V and 5 from J, leaving 13 bases between them. The germline V gene encodes CDR1 SGHRS and CDR2 YFSETQ. CDR3 sequence reads: CASSPGDRNNSPLHF. The DNA of the CDR3 is TGCGCCAGCAGCCCGGGGGATCGGAATAATTCACCCCTCCACTTT. The variable domain in full, with the rest retrieved from reference TRBV5-1 and TRBJ1-6, is KAGVTQTPRYLIKTRGQQVTLSCSPISGHRSVSWYQQTPGQGLQFLFEYFSETQRNKGNFPGRFSGRQFSNSRSEMNVSTLELGDSALYLCASSPGDRNNSPLHFGNGTRLTVT.

The rearrangement links TRBV5-5 to TRBJ2-7, with TRBD2 matching 7 bases. The trim removed 2 bases at V and 2 bases at J, leaving 10 bases unmatched. Germline CDR1 and CDR2: SGHKS and YYEKEE (reference sequence). The CDR3 spans 16 residues. Here the CDR3 DNA reads TGTGCCAGCAGCTTATCCCTTACGGGAGGTGCCTACGAGCAGTACTTC. Translation gives CASSLSLTGGAYEQYF.